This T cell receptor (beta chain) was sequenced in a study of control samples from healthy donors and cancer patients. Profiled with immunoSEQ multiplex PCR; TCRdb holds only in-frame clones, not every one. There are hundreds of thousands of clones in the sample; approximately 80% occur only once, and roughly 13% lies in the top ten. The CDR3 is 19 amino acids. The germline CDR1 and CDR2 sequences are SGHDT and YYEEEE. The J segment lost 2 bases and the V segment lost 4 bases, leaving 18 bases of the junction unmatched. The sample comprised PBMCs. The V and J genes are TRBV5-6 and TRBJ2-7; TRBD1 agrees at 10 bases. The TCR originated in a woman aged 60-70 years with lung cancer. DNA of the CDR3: TGTGCCAGCAGCCGCACACTGCTAGGACAGGGGGTGTCGGCCTACGAGCAGTACTTC. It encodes CASSRTLLGQGVSAYEQYF.